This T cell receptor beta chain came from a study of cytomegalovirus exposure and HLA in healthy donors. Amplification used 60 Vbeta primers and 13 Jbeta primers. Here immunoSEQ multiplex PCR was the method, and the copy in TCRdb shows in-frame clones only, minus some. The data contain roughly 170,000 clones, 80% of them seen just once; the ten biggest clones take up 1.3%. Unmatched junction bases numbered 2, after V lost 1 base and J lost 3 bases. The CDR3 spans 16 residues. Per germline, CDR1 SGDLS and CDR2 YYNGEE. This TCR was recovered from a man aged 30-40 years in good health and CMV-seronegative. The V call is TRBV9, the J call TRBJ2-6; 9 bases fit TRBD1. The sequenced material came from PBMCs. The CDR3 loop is CASSVTGGFGANVLTF. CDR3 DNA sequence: TGTGCCAGCAGCGTAACAGGGGGCTTTGGGGCCAACGTCCTGACTTTC.